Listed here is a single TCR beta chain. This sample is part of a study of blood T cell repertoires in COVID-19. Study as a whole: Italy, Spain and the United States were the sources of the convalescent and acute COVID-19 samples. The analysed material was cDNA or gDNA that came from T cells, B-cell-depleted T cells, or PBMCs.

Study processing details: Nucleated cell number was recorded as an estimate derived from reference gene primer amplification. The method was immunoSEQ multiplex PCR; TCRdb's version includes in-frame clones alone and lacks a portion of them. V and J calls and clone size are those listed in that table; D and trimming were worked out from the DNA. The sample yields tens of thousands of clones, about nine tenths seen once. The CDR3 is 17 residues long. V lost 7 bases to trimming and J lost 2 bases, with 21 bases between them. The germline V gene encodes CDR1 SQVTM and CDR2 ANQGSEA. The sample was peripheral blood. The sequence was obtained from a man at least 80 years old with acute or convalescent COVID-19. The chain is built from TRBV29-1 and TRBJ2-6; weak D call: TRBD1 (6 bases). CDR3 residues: CSAAVAGVPPGANVLTF. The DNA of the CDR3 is TGCAGCGCTGCAGTCGCAGGGGTTCCCCCTGGGGCCAACGTCCTGACTTTC.